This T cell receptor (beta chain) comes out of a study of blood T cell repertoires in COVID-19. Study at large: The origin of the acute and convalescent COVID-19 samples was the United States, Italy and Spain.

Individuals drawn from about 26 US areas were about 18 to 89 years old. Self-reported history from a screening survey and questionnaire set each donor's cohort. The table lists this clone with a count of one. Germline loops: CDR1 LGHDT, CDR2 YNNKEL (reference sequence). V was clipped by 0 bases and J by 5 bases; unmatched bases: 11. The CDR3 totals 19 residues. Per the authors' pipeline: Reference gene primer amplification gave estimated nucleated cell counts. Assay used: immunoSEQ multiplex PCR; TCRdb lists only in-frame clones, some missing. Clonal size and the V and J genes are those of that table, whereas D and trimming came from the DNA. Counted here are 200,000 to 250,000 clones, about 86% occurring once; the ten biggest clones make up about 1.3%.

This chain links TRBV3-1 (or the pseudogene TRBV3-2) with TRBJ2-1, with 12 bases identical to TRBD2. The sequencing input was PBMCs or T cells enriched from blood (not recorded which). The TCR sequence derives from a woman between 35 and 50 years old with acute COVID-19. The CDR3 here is CASSQEPRLAGASHNEQFF. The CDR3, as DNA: TGTGCCAGCAGCCAAGAACCGAGACTAGCGGGAGCAAGCCACAATGAGCAGTTCTTC.